This TCR beta chain was obtained from a study of T cells in localized non-small cell lung cancer. Assay: immunoSEQ multiplex PCR; the TCRdb copy retains only in-frame clones and omits some. Of around 96,000 clones in the sample, approximately 91% are singletons; the top ten hold roughly 4.3%. CDR3 size: 13 residues. V lost 0 bases to trimming and J lost 5 bases, with 7 bases between them. The V gene's germline CDR1 is SEHNR and CDR2 FQNEAQ (reference sequence). Material: PBMCs, obtained before any cancer treatment. The V call is TRBV7-9, the J call TRBJ1-1; a weak D match, TRBD1 (5 bases). The receptor's source is a woman aged 40-69 years with stage II squamous cell lung carcinoma. This CDR3 reads CASSLARGTEAFF. The CDR3 DNA reads TGTGCCAGCAGCTTAGCGCGGGGGACTGAAGCTTTCTTT.